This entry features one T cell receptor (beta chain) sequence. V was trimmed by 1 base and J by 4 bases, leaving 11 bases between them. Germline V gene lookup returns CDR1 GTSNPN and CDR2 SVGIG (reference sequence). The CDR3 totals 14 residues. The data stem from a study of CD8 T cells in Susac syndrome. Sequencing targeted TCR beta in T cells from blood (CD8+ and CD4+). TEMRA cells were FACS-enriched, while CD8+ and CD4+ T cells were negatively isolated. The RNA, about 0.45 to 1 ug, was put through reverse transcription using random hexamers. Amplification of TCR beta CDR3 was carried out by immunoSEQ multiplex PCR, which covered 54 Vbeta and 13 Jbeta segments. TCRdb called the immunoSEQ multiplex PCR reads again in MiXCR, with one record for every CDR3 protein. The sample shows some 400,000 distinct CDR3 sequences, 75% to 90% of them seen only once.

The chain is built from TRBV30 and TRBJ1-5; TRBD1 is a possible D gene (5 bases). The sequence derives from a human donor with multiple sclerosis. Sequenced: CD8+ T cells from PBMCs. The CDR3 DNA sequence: TGTGCCTGGAGTGACGGGGCTGGGAATCAGCCCCAGCATTTT. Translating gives CAWSDGAGNQPQHF.